This T cell receptor beta chain came from a study of molecular identifiers for immune sequencing clone quantification. General study points: Sizes of clones that are highly expanded could be underestimated (if identical TCR molecules share a barcode). Clonotypes surpassing 20 RNA copies contained over 98% of effector molecules, versus under 1% in naive cells.

This clonotype appeared a few times. What it binds is not known. Trimming pared 4 bases from V and 4 bases from J, leaving 17 bases between. Germline V gene lookup returns CDR1 SGHNT and CDR2 YYREEE (reference sequence). The CDR3 loop spans 15 amino acids. TCRdb re-analysed the PCR reads in MiXCR, keeping a single row per CDR3 protein. The sample contains under 800,000 distinct CDR3 sequences, 25% of which appear only once. Specimen: naive CD8+ T cells from blood, with Jurkat cell RNA spiked in. Documented subset: FACS-sorted CD8+CD4-CCR7+CD45RA+ naive T cells. V is TRBV5-4 and J is TRBJ2-5; a weak D match, TRBD1 (6 bases). This sequence was found in a human donor in good health. Some libraries in this study had Jurkat cell RNA spiked in. The CDR3 here is CASSPGELGRETQYF. CDR3 coding DNA: TGTGCCAGCAGCCCAGGGGAATTAGGACGAGAGACCCAGTACTTC.